This T cell receptor (beta chain) appears in the sequencing data of a study of blood T cell repertoires in COVID-19. Study-level information: The origin of the acute and convalescent COVID-19 samples was the United States, Italy and Spain. Nucleic acid was either cDNA or gDNA, and it came from T cells, B-cell-depleted T cells, or PBMCs.

Recruited during active infection, patients (from Seattle) were subsequently followed longitudinally. Per the original data handling: Estimates of nucleated cell counts were drawn from the amplification of reference gene primers. Generated by immunoSEQ multiplex PCR, the TCRdb table keeps only in-frame clones and is missing some. That table is the source of V, J and clone size, and D and trimming were worked out from the DNA. The table has 150,000 to 170,000 clones, about 80% seen once. The clonotype was recovered from an older woman with COVID-19, enrolled during active disease. The sequenced material came from peripheral blood.

DNA for the CDR3: TGCGCCAGCAGCTGGACTAGCGGGACGAATGAGCAGTTCTTC. It codes for CASSWTSGTNEQFF. The genes are TRBV5-1 and TRBJ2-1; 12 bases align to TRBD2. Germline CDR1 and CDR2: SGHRS and YFSETQ. The J segment lost 7 bases and the V segment lost 3 bases, leaving 2 bases of the junction unmatched. The length of the CDR3 is 14 residues.